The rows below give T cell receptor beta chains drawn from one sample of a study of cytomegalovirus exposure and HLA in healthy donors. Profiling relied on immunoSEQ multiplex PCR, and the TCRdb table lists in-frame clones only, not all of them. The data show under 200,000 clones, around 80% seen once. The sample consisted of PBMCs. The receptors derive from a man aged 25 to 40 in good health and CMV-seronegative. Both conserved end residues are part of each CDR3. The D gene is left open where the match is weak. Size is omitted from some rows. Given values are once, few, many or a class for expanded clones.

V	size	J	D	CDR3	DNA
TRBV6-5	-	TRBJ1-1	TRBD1	CASSYSDRGITAEAFF	TGTGCCAGCAGTTACTCGGACAGGGGAATAACGGCTGAAGCTTTCTTT
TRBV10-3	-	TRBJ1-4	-	CAISERAGSQSTNEKLFF	TGTGCCATCAGTGAGAGGGCAGGGTCCCAGTCAACTAATGAAAAACTGTTTTTT
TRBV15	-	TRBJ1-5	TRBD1	CATSRDEGARQPQHF	TGTGCCACCAGCAGAGATGAGGGGGCGAGGCAGCCCCAGCATTTT
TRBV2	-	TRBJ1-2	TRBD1	CASSIQGANGYTF	TGTGCCAGCAGTATCCAGGGGGCAAATGGCTACACCTTC
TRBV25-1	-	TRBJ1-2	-	CASSGTLYGYTF	TGTGCCAGCAGTGGGACACTCTATGGCTACACCTTC
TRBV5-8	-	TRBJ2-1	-	CASGGYNEQFF	TGTGCCAGCGGAGGGTACAATGAGCAGTTCTTC
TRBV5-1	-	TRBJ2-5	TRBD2	CASSRWGGVAQETQYF	TGCGCCAGCAGCCGGTGGGGGGGGGTTGCTCAAGAGACCCAGTACTTC
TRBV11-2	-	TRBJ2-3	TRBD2	CASSPREGLVDTQYF	TGTGCCAGCAGCCCGCGGGAGGGCCTAGTAGATACGCAGTATTTT
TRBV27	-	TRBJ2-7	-	CASRTDRNGVYEQYF	TGTGCCAGCAGGACAGACAGGAATGGGGTCTACGAGCAGTACTTC
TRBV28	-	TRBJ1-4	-	CASWTPGVTTNEKLFF	TGTGCCAGCTGGACACCAGGGGTGACAACTAATGAAAAACTGTTTTTT
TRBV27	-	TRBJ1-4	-	CASRVRAWRTNEKLFF	TGTGCCAGCAGGGTGAGGGCCTGGCGCACTAATGAAAAACTGTTTTTT
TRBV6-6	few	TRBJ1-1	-	CASSPGGRTEAFF	TGTGCCAGCAGCCCCGGCGGGAGGACTGAAGCTTTCTTT
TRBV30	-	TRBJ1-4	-	CAWSEGQGDEKLFF	TGTGCCTGGAGTGAAGGGCAGGGTGATGAAAAACTGTTTTTT
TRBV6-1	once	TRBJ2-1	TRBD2	CATQQWREAYEQFF	TGTGCCACTCAGCAGTGGCGGGAGGCCTATGAGCAGTTCTTC
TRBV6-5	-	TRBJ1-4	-	CASSRGAYEGEKLFF	TGTGCCAGCTCCCGGGGTGCTTATGAAGGTGAAAAACTGTTTTTT
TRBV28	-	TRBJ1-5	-	CAAINQAGKKTVGNQPQHF	TGTGCGGCGATAAACCAGGCAGGGAAAAAGACCGTGGGCAATCAGCCCCAGCATTTT
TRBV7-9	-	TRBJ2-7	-	CASSLTSSYEQYF	TGTGCCAGCAGCTTAACAAGCTCCTACGAGCAGTACTTC
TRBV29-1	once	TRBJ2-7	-	CSALSGLTYEQYF	TGCAGCGCCCTAAGCGGCCTTACCTACGAGCAGTACTTC
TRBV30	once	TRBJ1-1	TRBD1	CAWSVQRVSGTANTEAFF	TGTGCCTGGAGTGTACAACGGGTCTCCGGGACAGCGAACACTGAAGCTTTCTTT
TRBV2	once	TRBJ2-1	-	CASIGGGSSSYNEQFF	TGTGCCAGCATTGGCGGGGGCAGCTCGTCCTACAATGAGCAGTTCTTC
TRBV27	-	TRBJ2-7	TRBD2	CASSLGLAGGYEQYF	TGTGCCAGCAGTTTGGGACTAGCGGGAGGCTACGAGCAGTACTTC
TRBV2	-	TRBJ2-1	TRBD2	CASRDLTLAVSYNEQFF	TGTGCCAGCAGAGATCTAACGCTAGCGGTCTCCTACAATGAGCAGTTCTTC
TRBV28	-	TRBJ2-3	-	CASSLRPSGTSTDTQYF	TGTGCCAGCAGTTTAAGGCCGTCAGGGACTAGCACAGATACGCAGTATTTT
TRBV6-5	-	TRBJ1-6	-	CASSPPNSPLHF	TGTGCCAGCAGCCCTCCGAATTCACCCCTCCACTTT
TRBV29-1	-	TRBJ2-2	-	CSVEVILSGELFF	TGCAGCGTTGAAGTTATCCTTTCCGGGGAGCTGTTTTTT
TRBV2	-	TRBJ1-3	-	CASRPTVSGNTIYF	TGTGCCAGCAGGCCGACAGTCTCTGGAAACACCATATATTTT
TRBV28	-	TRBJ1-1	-	CASRPAGPNTEAFF	TGTGCCAGCAGACCCGCGGGGCCAAACACTGAAGCTTTCTTT
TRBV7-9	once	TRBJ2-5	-	CSSSENTGQETQYF	TGTTCCAGCAGCGAGAATACAGGCCAAGAGACCCAGTACTTC
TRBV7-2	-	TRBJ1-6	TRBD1	CASIAQGDSPLHF	TGTGCCAGCATCGCACAGGGGGATTCACCCCTCCACTTT
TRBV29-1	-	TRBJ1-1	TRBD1	CSGTDRIYTEAFF	TGCAGCGGAACGGACAGGATCTACACTGAAGCTTTCTTT
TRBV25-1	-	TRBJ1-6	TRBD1	CASRTGASPLHF	TGTGCCAGCAGAACAGGGGCCTCACCCCTCCACTTT
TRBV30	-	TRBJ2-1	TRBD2	CAWRLGGEQFF	TGTGCCTGGAGGTTGGGGGGGGAGCAGTTCTTC
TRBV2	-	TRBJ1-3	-	CASSEAAPKRDTIYF	TGTGCCAGCAGTGAAGCGGCGCCCAAGCGAGACACCATATATTTT
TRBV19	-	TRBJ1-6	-	CASRETASPLHF	TGTGCCAGTAGAGAGACAGCATCACCCCTCCACTTT
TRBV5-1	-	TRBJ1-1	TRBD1	CASSNSGTAYTEAFF	TGCGCCAGCAGCAACTCCGGGACAGCGTACACTGAAGCTTTCTTT
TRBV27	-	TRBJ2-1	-	CASSSHNLATQGGNEQFF	TGTGCCAGCAGTTCCCATAACCTTGCGACACAGGGTGGCAATGAGCAGTTCTTC
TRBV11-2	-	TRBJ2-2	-	CASSLVGKNTGELFF	TGTGCCAGCAGCTTAGTCGGGAAGAACACCGGGGAGCTGTTTTTT
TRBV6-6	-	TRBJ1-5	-	CASSYREGGNQPQHF	TGTGCCAGCAGTTACAGAGAGGGCGGCAATCAGCCCCAGCATTTT
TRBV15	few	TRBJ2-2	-	CATSRGNRETGELFF	TGTGCCACCAGCAGAGGAAACAGGGAAACCGGGGAGCTGTTTTTT
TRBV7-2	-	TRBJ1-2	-	CASSNRQVSHYGYTF	TGTGCCAGCAGCAATAGACAGGTCAGCCACTATGGCTACACCTTC
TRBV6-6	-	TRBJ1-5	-	CASSYRTEYQPQHF	TGTGCCAGCAGTTACAGGACAGAATATCAGCCCCAGCATTTT
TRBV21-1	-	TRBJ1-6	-	CASSSGDRGEDSPLHF	TGTGCCAGCAGCAGTGGGGACAGGGGAGAAGATTCACCCCTCCACTTT
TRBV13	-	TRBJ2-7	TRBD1	CASSDRGSSYEQYF	TGTGCCAGCAGCGACAGGGGAAGCTCCTACGAGCAGTACTTC
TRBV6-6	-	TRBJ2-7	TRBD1	CASSNSKTGDSLEQYF	TGTGCCAGCAGCAACTCAAAGACAGGGGATTCCCTCGAGCAGTACTTC
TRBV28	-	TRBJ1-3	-	CASSAGGSGNTIYF	TGTGCCAGCAGTGCGGGGGGCTCTGGAAACACCATATATTTT
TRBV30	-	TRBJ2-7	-	CAWNQGLSYEQYF	TGTGCCTGGAATCAGGGACTCTCCTACGAGCAGTACTTC
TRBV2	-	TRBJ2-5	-	CASSGGGAVQETQYF	TGTGCCAGCAGTGGGGGGGGCGCGGTCCAAGAGACCCAGTACTTC